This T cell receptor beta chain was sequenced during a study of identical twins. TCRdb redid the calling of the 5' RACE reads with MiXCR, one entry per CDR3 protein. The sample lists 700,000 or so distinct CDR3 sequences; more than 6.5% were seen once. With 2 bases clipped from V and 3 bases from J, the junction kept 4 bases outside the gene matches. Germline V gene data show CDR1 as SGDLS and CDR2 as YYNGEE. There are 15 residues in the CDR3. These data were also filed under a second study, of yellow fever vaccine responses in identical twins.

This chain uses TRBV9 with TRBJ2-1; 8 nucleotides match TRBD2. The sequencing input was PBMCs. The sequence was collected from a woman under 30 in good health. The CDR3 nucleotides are TGTGCCAGCAGCGTTACCCTAGCGGGCTACAATGAGCAGTTCTTC. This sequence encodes CASSVTLAGYNEQFF.